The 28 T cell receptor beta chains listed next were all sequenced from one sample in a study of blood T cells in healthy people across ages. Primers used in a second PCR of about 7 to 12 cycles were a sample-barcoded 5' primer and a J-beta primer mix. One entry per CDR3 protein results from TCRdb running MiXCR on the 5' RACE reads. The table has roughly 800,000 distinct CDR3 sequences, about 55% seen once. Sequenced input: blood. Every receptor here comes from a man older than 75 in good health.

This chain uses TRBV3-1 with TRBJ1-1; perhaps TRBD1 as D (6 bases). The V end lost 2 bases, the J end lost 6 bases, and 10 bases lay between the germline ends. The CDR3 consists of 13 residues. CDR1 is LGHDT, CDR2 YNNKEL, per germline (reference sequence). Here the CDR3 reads CASSQLGTPEAFF. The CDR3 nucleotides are TGTGCCAGCAGCCAACTCGGGACACCTGAAGCTTTCTTT.

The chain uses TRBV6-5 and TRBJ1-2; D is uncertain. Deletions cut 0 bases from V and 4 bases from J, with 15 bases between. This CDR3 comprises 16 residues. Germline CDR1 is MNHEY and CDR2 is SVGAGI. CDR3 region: CASSYSFIEDPYGYTF. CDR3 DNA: TGTGCCAGCAGTTACTCTTTTATCGAGGACCCCTATGGCTACACCTTC.

In nucleotides, the CDR3 is TGTGCCACCAGTGATGCCGGTGACTATGGCTACACCTTC. Its translation: CATSDAGDYGYTF. The rearrangement links TRBV24-1 to TRBJ1-2; no clear D gene. V was trimmed by 3 bases and J by 3 bases, leaving 7 bases between them. The CDR3 contains 13 residues. Germline V CDR1 and CDR2: KGHDR, SFDVKD.

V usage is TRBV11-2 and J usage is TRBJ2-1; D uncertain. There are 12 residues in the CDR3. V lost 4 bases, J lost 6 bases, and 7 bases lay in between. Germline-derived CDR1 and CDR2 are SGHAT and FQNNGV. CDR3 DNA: TGTGCCAGCAGCTCCCATGTCAATGAGCAGTTCTTC. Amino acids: CASSSHVNEQFF.

The CDR3 loop is CASSQDRGGTPYGYTF. CDR3 in DNA: TGTGCCAGCAGCCAAGACCGAGGGGGCACCCCCTATGGCTACACCTTC. The chain carries TRBV4-2 and TRBJ1-2, with 7 bases aligning to TRBD1. The CDR3 totals 16 residues. V lost 0 bases, J lost 4 bases, and 8 bases stayed unmatched. CDR1 and CDR2 (germline): LGHNA, YNFKEQ.

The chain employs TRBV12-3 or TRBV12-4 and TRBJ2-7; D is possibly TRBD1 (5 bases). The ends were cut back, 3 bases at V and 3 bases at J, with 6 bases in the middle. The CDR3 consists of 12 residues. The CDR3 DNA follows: TGTGCCAGCAGTTTGACAGTCTACGAGCAGTACTTC. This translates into CASSLTVYEQYF.

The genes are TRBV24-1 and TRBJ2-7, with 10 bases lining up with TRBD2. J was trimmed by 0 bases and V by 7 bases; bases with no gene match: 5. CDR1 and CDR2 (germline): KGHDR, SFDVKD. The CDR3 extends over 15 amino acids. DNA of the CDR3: TGTGCCACCAGCATAACTAGCGGGGTCTCCTACGAGCAGTACTTC. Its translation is CATSITSGVSYEQYF.

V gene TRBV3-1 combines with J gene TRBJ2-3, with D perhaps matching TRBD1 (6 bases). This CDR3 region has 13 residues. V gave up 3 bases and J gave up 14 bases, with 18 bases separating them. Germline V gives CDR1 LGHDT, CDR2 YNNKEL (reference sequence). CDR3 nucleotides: TGTGCCAGCAGCCACTACAGGGTCAGGTACGCGTATTTT. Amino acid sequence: CASSHYRVRYAYF.

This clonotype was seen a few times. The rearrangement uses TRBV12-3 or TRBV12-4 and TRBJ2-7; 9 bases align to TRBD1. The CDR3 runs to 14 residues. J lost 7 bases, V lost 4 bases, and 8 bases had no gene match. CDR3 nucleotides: TGTGCCAGCAGTTCGACAGGGGGTGGCCGAGAGCAGTACTTC. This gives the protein CASSSTGGGREQYF.

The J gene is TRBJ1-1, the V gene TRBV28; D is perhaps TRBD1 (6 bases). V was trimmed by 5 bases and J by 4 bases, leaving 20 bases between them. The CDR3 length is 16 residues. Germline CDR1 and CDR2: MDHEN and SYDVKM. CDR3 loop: CASSPGGWGRSTEAFF. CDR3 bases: TGTGCCAGCAGTCCCGGGGGCTGGGGGCGAAGCACTGAAGCTTTCTTT.

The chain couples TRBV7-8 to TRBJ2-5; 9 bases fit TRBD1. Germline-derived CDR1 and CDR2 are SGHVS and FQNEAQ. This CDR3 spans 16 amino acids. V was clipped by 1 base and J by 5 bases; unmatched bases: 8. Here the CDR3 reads CASSLGTGGGGETQYF. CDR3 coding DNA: TGTGCCAGCAGCTTAGGAACAGGGGGCGGTGGGGAGACCCAGTACTTC.

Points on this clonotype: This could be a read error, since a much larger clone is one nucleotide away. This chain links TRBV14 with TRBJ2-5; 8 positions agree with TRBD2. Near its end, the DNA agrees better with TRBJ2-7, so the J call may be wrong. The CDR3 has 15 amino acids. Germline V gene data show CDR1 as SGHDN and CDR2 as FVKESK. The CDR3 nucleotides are TGTGCCAGCAGCCGAGACGGGAGGGGGTGGTACGAGCAGTACTTC. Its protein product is CASSRDGRGWYEQYF.

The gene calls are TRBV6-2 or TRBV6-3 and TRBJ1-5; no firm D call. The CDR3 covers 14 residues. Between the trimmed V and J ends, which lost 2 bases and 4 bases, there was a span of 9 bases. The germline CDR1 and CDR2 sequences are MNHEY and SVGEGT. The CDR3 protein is CASSYAVFNQPQHF. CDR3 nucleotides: TGTGCCAGCAGTTACGCAGTATTTAATCAGCCCCAGCATTTT.

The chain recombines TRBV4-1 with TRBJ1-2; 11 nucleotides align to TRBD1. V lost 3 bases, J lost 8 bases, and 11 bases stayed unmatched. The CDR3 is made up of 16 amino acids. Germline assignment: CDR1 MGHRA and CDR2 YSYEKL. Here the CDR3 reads CASSQEGGQGAAGYTF. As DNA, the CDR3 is TGCGCCAGCAGCCAGGAAGGCGGACAGGGGGCGGCCGGCTACACCTTC.

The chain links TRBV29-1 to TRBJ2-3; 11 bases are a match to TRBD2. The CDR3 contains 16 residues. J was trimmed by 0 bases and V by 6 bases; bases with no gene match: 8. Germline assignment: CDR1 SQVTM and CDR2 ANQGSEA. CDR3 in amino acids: CSVEGLAAASTDTQYF. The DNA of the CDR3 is TGCAGCGTAGAGGGACTAGCGGCCGCTAGCACAGATACGCAGTATTTT.

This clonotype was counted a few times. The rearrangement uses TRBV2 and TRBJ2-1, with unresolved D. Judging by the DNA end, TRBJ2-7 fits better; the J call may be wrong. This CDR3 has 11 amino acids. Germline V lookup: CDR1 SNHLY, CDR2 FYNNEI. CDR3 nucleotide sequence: TGTGCCAGCAGTGCCTACAATGAGCAGTACTTC. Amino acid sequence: CASSAYNEQYF.

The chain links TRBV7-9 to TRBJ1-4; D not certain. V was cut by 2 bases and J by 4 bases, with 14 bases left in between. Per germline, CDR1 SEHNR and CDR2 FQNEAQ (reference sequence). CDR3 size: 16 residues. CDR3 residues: CASSLRKTADNEKLFF. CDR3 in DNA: TGTGCCAGCAGCTTAAGAAAAACAGCCGATAATGAAAAACTGTTTTTT.

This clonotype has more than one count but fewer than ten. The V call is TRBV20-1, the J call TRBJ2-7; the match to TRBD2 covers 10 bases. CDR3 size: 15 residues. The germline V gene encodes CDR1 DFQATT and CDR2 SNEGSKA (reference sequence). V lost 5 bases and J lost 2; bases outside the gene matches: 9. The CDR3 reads CSAGPQAGGPYEQYF. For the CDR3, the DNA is TGCAGTGCTGGACCTCAAGCGGGAGGGCCCTACGAGCAGTACTTC.

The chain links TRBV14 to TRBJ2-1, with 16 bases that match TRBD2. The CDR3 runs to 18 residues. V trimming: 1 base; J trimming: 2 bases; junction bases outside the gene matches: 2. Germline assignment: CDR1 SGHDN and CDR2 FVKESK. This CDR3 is CASSQAGLAGGAYNEQFF. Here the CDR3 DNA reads TGTGCCAGCAGCCAAGCGGGACTAGCGGGAGGGGCCTACAATGAGCAGTTCTTC.

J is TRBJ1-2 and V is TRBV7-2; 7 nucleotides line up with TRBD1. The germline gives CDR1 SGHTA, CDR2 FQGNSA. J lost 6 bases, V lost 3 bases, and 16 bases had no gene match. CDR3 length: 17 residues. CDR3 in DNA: TGTGCCAGCAGCTTCCGAGCAAGGGGGCACGCTCAGAATGGCTACACCTTC. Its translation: CASSFRARGHAQNGYTF.

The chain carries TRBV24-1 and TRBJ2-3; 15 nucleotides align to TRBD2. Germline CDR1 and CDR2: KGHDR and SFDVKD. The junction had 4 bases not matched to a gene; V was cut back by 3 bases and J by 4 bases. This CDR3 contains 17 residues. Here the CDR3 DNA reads TGTGCCACCAGTGATCCTGGACTAGCGGGAGGGCCAGATACGCAGTATTTT. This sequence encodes CATSDPGLAGGPDTQYF.

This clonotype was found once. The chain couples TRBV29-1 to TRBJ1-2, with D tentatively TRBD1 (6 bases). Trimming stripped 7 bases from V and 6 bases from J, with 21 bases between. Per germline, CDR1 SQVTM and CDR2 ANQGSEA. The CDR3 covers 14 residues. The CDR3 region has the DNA TGCAGCGCCCTACAGGGACTGCTAGTAGATGGCTACACCTTC. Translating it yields CSALQGLLVDGYTF.

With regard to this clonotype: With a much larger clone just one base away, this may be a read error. The CDR3 DNA reads TGTACCAGCTTTACTCCAAGCTCCTACGAGCAGTACTTC. Translation: CTSFTPSSYEQYF. The chain recombines TRBV6-6 with TRBJ2-7; no firm D call. The CDR3 contains 13 residues. Germline V gene lookup returns CDR1 MNHNY and CDR2 SVGAGI (reference sequence).

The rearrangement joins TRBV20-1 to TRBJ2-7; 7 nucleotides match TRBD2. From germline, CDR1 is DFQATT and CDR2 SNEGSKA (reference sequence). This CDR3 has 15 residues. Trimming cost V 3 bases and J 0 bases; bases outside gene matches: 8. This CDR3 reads CSASRGGTPSYEQYF. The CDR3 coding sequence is TGCAGTGCTAGTAGGGGAGGGACGCCCTCCTACGAGCAGTACTTC.

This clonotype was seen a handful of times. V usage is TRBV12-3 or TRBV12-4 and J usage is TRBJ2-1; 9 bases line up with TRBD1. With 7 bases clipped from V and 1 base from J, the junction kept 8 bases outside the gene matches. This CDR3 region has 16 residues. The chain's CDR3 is CASTPDRGWSYNEQFF. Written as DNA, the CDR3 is TGTGCCAGCACCCCGGACAGGGGTTGGTCCTACAATGAGCAGTTCTTC.

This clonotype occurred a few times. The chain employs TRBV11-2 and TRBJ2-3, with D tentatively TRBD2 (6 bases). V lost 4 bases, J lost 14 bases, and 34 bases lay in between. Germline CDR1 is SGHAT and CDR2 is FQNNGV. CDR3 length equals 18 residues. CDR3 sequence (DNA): TGTGCCAGCAGCTCACTAAAAACAGGAGGGAACGAGCACAGATACGCGTATTTT. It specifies CASSSLKTGGNEHRYAYF. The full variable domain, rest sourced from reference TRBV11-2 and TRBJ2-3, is EAGVAQSPRYKIIEKRQSVAFWCNPISGHATLYWYQQILGQGPKLLIQFQNNGVVDDSQLPKDRFSAERLKGVDSTLKIQPAKLEDSAVYLCASSSLKTGGNEHRYAYFGPGTRLTVL.

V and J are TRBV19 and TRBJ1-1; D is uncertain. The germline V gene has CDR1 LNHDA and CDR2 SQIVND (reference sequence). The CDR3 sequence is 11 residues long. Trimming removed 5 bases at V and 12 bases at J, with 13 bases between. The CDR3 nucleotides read TGTGCCAGTAGTTTGTACACCGAGCCTTTCTTT. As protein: CASSLYTEPFF.

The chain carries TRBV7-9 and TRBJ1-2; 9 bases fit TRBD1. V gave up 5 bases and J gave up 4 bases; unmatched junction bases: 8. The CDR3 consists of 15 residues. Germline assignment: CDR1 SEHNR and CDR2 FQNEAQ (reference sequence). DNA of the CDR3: TGTGCCAGCAGCGAACAGGGGGCTTCGGTCTATGGCTACACCTTC. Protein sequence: CASSEQGASVYGYTF. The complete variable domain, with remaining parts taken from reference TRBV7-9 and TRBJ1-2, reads DTGVSQNPRHKITKRGQNVTFRCDPISEHNRLYWYRQTLGQGPEFLTYFQNEAQLEKSRLLSDRFSAERPKGSFSTLEIQRTEQGDSAMYLCASSEQGASVYGYTFGSGTRLTVV.